This entry lists 32 T cell receptor beta chains sequenced from one sample in a study of beta chain features in type 1 diabetes. Isolated RNA was reverse transcribed in full, so expressed TCRB transcripts were sequenced. Profiling relied on immunoSEQ multiplex PCR, and the TCRdb table lists in-frame clones only, not all of them. Here the sample spans around 150,000 clones, 6.9% being singletons. Material for sequencing was central memory CD4+ T cells from blood. The source is a woman aged 25 to 39 in good health.

This clone was observed a handful of times. This sequence joins TRBV7-3 and TRBJ2-2; TRBD2 matches 12 bases. Losses at the gene ends were 4 bases for V and 5 bases for J; bases not matched to a gene: 5. This CDR3 region has 16 residues. CDR1 SGHTA and CDR2 FQGTGA come from the germline V gene. The CDR3 sequence is CASSSLAGGLTGELFF. Here the CDR3 DNA reads TGTGCCAGCAGCTCGCTAGCGGGAGGGCTTACCGGGGAGCTGTTTTTT.

V gene TRBV4-3 combines with J gene TRBJ1-5; D might be TRBD1 (6 bases). The CDR3 loop spans 16 amino acids. The V gene's germline CDR1 is LGHNA and CDR2 YSLEER. Trimming removed 2 bases at V and 2 bases at J, with 13 bases between. CDR3 region: CASSQRWEGGNQPQHF. The CDR3 bases are TGCGCCAGCAGCCAACGTTGGGAGGGGGGCAATCAGCCCCAGCATTTT.

The chain has TRBV28 and TRBJ2-5, with 11 bases that match TRBD2. Germline values: CDR1 MDHEN, CDR2 SYDVKM. The CDR3 sequence is 14 residues long. V was clipped by 5 bases and J by 5 bases; unmatched bases: 4. CDR3: CASSQTSGTETQYF. The CDR3 DNA reads as TGTGCCAGCAGTCAGACTAGCGGGACTGAGACCCAGTACTTC.

This sequence joins TRBV1 and TRBJ2-3; the D call in the table, TRBD1, was not verified against the DNA. TRBV1 is a known pseudogene. This CDR3 has 16 amino acids. CDR3 nucleotide sequence: TGCACCAGCAGCCAAGATGGAGCCGCCAGGGCAGATACGCAGTATTTT. This codes for CTSSQDGAARADTQYF.

This clone was seen only a few times. The chain links TRBV12-5 to TRBJ2-1; 7 bases map to TRBD2. The CDR3 extends over 16 amino acids. The V and J ends lost 0 bases and 7 bases, in that order; junction bases with no gene match: 9. Germline V lookup: CDR1 LGHNT, CDR2 FRNRAP. This chain's CDR3 is CASGLVGAGVTNEQFF. The CDR3 region has the DNA TGTGCTAGTGGTTTGGTAGGTGCGGGAGTAACAAATGAGCAGTTCTTC.

This clone appeared a few times. This chain joins TRBV5-1 and TRBJ2-7; a weak D match, TRBD1 (6 bases). V was cut by 0 bases and J by 3 bases, with 10 bases left in between. The CDR3 runs 14 residues. CDR1 and CDR2 (germline): SGHRS, YFSETQ. CDR3 sequence (DNA): TGCGCCAGCAGCTTGGGGGCAGGGGACTACGAGCAGTACTTC. This gives the protein CASSLGAGDYEQYF.

The chain employs TRBV2 and TRBJ2-1; 8 bases are a match to TRBD2. Germline V gene sequence: CDR1 SNHLY, CDR2 FYNNEI. The CDR3 contains 18 residues. V lost 5 bases to trimming and J lost 4 bases; unmatched junction nucleotides: 16. The CDR3 sequence is CASSKRGGGSGSYNEQFF. The CDR3 DNA reads as TGTGCCAGCAGTAAAAGGGGAGGGGGGAGCGGGAGTTACAATGAGCAGTTCTTC.

This clone occurred a few times. The chain's CDR3 is CASSPGPYEQYF. The CDR3 DNA follows: TGTGCCAGCAGTCCAGGGCCCTACGAGCAGTACTTC. V and J are TRBV6-1 and TRBJ2-7; D possibly corresponds to TRBD1 (5 bases). Trimming stripped 5 bases from V and 2 bases from J, with 7 bases between. This CDR3 spans 12 amino acids. CDR1 and CDR2 from the germline V gene are MNHNS and SASEGT.

The rearrangement joins TRBV30 to TRBJ1-2, with 7 bases aligning to TRBD1. Trimming took 4 bases from V and 1 from J; bases not matched to a gene: 12. Germline V gene lookup returns CDR1 GTSNPN and CDR2 SVGIG (reference sequence). This CDR3 comprises 16 residues. The CDR3 loop is CAWNDREWTDNYGYTF. As DNA, the CDR3 is TGTGCCTGGAATGACAGGGAGTGGACGGATAACTATGGCTACACCTTC.

This chain connects TRBV7-9 to TRBJ2-5, with 14 bases that match TRBD2. Germline-derived CDR1 and CDR2 are SEHNR and FQNEAQ (reference sequence). With V trimmed by 3 bases and J by 5 bases, 5 bases remained unmatched. The CDR3 is made up of 16 amino acids. The CDR3 sequence is CASSLGTSGSQETQYF. The CDR3 DNA reads TGTGCCAGCAGCTTGGGGACTAGCGGGAGCCAGGAGACCCAGTACTTC.

This clone appeared many times. The rearrangement uses TRBV4-1 and TRBJ2-7; tentatively, D is TRBD2 (6 bases). The CDR3 contains 15 residues. In germline, CDR1 is MGHRA, CDR2 YSYEKL. The V and J ends lost 1 base and 4 bases respectively, with 14 bases between them. In nucleotides, the CDR3 is TGCGCCAGCAGCCAAGGATCGGAGGGTCGGTACGAGCAGTACTTC. This encodes CASSQGSEGRYEQYF.

This clone was seen ten or more times. The chain is built from TRBV7-3 and TRBJ2-5; 12 nucleotides line up with TRBD2. The J segment lost 5 bases and the V segment lost 5 bases, leaving 6 bases of the junction unmatched. Germline assignment: CDR1 SGHTA and CDR2 FQGTGA. The CDR3 has 15 amino acids. CDR3 amino acids: CASSPTSGSRETQYF. The CDR3 DNA follows: TGTGCCAGCAGCCCGACTAGCGGGAGTCGGGAGACCCAGTACTTC.

The chain joins TRBV11-2 to TRBJ2-7; TRBD2 aligns across 7 bases. The V gene's germline CDR1 is SGHAT and CDR2 FQNNGV. V shed 1 base, J shed 0 bases, and the junction held 9 bases outside the gene matches. This CDR3 is 17 amino acids long. For the CDR3, the DNA is TGTGCCAGCAGCTTAGGGGAGGCTAGCGGTATCTCCTACGAGCAGTACTTC. Translation: CASSLGEASGISYEQYF.

Remarks on this clone: This CDR3 is also generated by other DNA sequences in the sample. The chain recombines TRBV19 with TRBJ2-2; weak D call: TRBD2 (6 bases). The germline gives CDR1 LNHDA, CDR2 SQIVND (reference sequence). The V and J ends lost 6 bases and 5 bases respectively, with 13 bases between them. The CDR3 is 14 residues long. The CDR3 bases are TGTGCCAGTAGAGGAGGGCGTGGGACCGGGGAGCTGTTTTTT. It specifies CASRGGRGTGELFF. The whole variable domain, remainder taken from reference TRBV19 and TRBJ2-2, is DGGITQSPKYLFRKEGQNVTLSCEQNLNHDAMYWYRQDPGQGLRLIYYSQIVNDFQKGDIAEGYSVSREKKESFPLTVTSAQKNPTAFYLCASRGGRGTGELFFGEGSRLTVL.

The genes are TRBV7-8 and TRBJ1-1; D gene ambiguous. The CDR3 extends over 18 amino acids. V was cut by 1 base and J by 0 bases, with 18 bases left in between. Germline V gene data show CDR1 as SGHVS and CDR2 as FQNEAQ. The CDR3, as DNA: TGTGCCAGCAGCTTAGGTCTGTGGCAGTCCGCCATGAACACTGAAGCTTTCTTT. As protein: CASSLGLWQSAMNTEAFF.

This clone has a handful of counts. This chain joins TRBV7-2 and TRBJ1-2; possibly TRBD1 for D (6 bases). This CDR3 comprises 12 residues. In germline, CDR1 is SGHTA, CDR2 FQGNSA. V lost 4 bases and J 4 bases, leaving 7 bases between the germline ends. CDR3 coding DNA: TGTGCCAGCAGCTCACAGGGCTATGGCTACACCTTC. Its protein is CASSSQGYGYTF.

This clone has a handful of counts. The chain uses TRBV7-9 and TRBJ2-5, with TRBD2 identical over 8 bases. The CDR3 runs 17 residues. Germline V gives CDR1 SEHNR, CDR2 FQNEAQ (reference sequence). With 3 bases clipped from V and 3 bases from J, the junction kept 12 bases outside the gene matches. The CDR3 loop is CASSLAGSGISKETQYF. CDR3 in DNA: TGTGCCAGCAGCTTGGCTGGTAGCGGGATATCCAAAGAGACCCAGTACTTC.

The chain carries TRBV6-5 and TRBJ2-7; weak D call: TRBD1 (6 bases). The germline V and J ends were trimmed by 4 bases and 6 bases, with 10 bases remaining between them. The CDR3 extends over 12 amino acids. Germline V gene lookup returns CDR1 MNHEY and CDR2 SVGAGI. CDR3 protein: CASSSTGIEQYF. The DNA of the CDR3 is TGTGCCAGCAGTTCTACAGGGATCGAGCAGTACTTC.

This clone was detected only a few times. This rearrangement joins TRBV9 to TRBJ2-4, with D unresolved. With 0 bases removed from V and 1 base from J, the gap between germline ends came to 11 bases. The CDR3 is 16 amino acids. CDR1 and CDR2 from the germline V gene are SGDLS and YYNGEE. CDR3 nucleotides: TGTGCCAGCAGCGTAGACAGTTTATCGGCCAAAAACATTCAGTACTTC. It is translated as CASSVDSLSAKNIQYF.

This clone came up many times. The chain couples TRBV29-1 to TRBJ2-3; 9 bases are a match to TRBD1. Germline assignment: CDR1 SQVTM and CDR2 ANQGSEA. J was trimmed by 4 bases and V by 4 bases; bases with no gene match: 3. CDR3 length: 13 residues. DNA for the CDR3: TGCAGCGTTGTTGGACAGGGGCCAGATACGCAGTATTTT. Its protein is CSVVGQGPDTQYF.

In this sample, this clone turned up a few times. Here the CDR3 reads CASSRRVAGEDEQFF. The CDR3 DNA reads TGTGCCAGCAGCAGGAGGGTAGCGGGAGAGGATGAGCAGTTCTTC. The chain has TRBV7-2 and TRBJ2-1, with 9 bases fitting TRBD2. V gave up 5 bases and J gave up 8 bases; unmatched junction bases: 10. The CDR3 contains 15 residues. Germline V gene lookup returns CDR1 SGHTA and CDR2 FQGNSA.

This chain links TRBV5-1 with TRBJ1-1; D gene uncertain. The CDR3 runs to 15 residues. The V gene's germline CDR1 is SGHRS and CDR2 YFSETQ. V lost 0 bases to trimming and J lost 5 bases, with 14 bases between them. In DNA, the CDR3 is TGCGCCAGCAGCTTGGTGGCGGGGTTGGAAACTGAAGCTTTCTTT. Translated, it gives CASSLVAGLETEAFF.

V gene TRBV7-9 combines with J gene TRBJ1-2; D gene ambiguous. Per the germline V gene, CDR1 is SEHNR and CDR2 is FQNEAQ (reference sequence). This CDR3 comprises 14 residues. V lost 5 bases and J 2 bases, leaving 12 bases between the germline ends. The CDR3 loop is CASSAVARNYGYTF. The DNA for the CDR3 is TGTGCCAGCAGCGCCGTGGCCAGAAACTATGGCTACACCTTC.

This sequence joins TRBV7-3 and TRBJ2-1; a possible D gene is TRBD1 (5 bases). CDR3 length: 15 residues. The V gene's germline CDR1 is SGHTA and CDR2 FQGTGA. Trimming removed 1 base from V and 3 bases from J, with 10 bases in between. This chain's CDR3 is CASSLRQGLYNEQFF. The DNA for the CDR3 is TGTGCCAGCAGCTTAAGGCAGGGTCTCTACAATGAGCAGTTCTTC.

This clone was recorded many times. The chain carries TRBV30 and TRBJ1-3; D gene ambiguous. CDR1 is GTSNPN, CDR2 SVGIG, per germline (reference sequence). V shed 4 bases and J shed 0 bases, with 7 bases lying between them. The CDR3 has 13 amino acids. This CDR3 reads CAWMGFSGNTIYF. The CDR3, as DNA: TGTGCCTGGATGGGCTTCTCTGGAAACACCATATATTTT. Supplemented by reference TRBV30 and TRBJ1-3, the full variable domain reads SQTIHQWPATLVQPVGSPLSLECTVEGTSNPNLYWYRQAAGRGLQLLFYSVGIGQISSEVPQNLSASRPQDRQFILSSKKLLLSDSGFYLCAWMGFSGNTIYFGEGSWLTVV.

The chain employs TRBV11-2 and TRBJ2-4, with D tentatively TRBD1 (6 bases). This CDR3 has 15 amino acids. Per the germline V gene, CDR1 is SGHAT and CDR2 is FQNNGV. Deletions cut 4 bases from V and 2 bases from J, with 12 bases between. DNA of the CDR3: TGTGCCAGCAGCTCAACTCAGGGGTCCAAAAACATTCAGTACTTC. Its translation is CASSSTQGSKNIQYF.

This clone has a handful of counts. The J gene is TRBJ2-3, the V gene TRBV5-4, with D possibly being TRBD2 (5 bases). V lost 0 bases to trimming and J lost 0 bases, with 8 bases between them. The germline V gene has CDR1 SGHNT and CDR2 YYREEE (reference sequence). The CDR3 covers 15 residues. CDR3 sequence: CASSLDGRSTDTQYF. CDR3 bases: TGTGCCAGCAGCTTGGATGGGAGAAGCACAGATACGCAGTATTTT.

This clone was seen ten or more times. The chain is built from TRBV14 and TRBJ2-2; D gene uncertain. The V end lost 1 base, the J end lost 4 bases, and 10 bases lay between the germline ends. The CDR3 covers 15 residues. Germline lookup yields CDR1 SGHDN and CDR2 FVKESK. The CDR3 loop reads CASSQVGSSTGELFF. The CDR3 nucleotides are TGTGCCAGCAGCCAAGTGGGCAGTTCCACCGGGGAGCTGTTTTTT.

This clone was seen a handful of times. The chain links TRBV15 to TRBJ1-5, with TRBD1 identical over 7 bases. This CDR3 has 14 amino acids. J lost 5 bases, V lost 2 bases, and 3 bases had no gene match. Germline V CDR1 and CDR2: LNHNV, YYDKDF (reference sequence). Here the CDR3 reads CATSRKTGDQPQHF. The CDR3 DNA is TGTGCCACCAGCAGAAAAACAGGGGATCAGCCCCAGCATTTT.

The chain carries TRBV28 and TRBJ2-4; 14 bases map to TRBD2. Germline CDR1 MDHEN, CDR2 SYDVKM. V lost 5 bases to trimming and J lost 9 bases; unmatched junction nucleotides: 9. The CDR3 is 16 residues long. In nucleotides, the CDR3 is TGTGCCAGCAGTACAGGGACTAGCGGGAGCTGGGGCATTCAGTACTTC. Encoded protein: CASSTGTSGSWGIQYF.

The rearrangement links TRBV30 to TRBJ1-5; 7 positions match TRBD1. Germline V gene data show CDR1 as GTSNPN and CDR2 as SVGIG (reference sequence). The V gene end was trimmed by 2 bases and the J gene end by 7 bases; junction bases not matched to a gene: 8. The CDR3 is 14 residues long. The CDR3 nucleotides are TGTGCCTGGAGTCTTCAGGGGGGTCGGCAGCCCCAGCATTTT. Residues: CAWSLQGGRQPQHF.

This clone appeared a few times. At one end, the junction sequence differs from germline, possibly due to a read error. The CDR3 loop is CASSLVSGNAGELFF. The DNA for the CDR3 is TGTGCCAGCAGCTTAGTTAGCGGGAACGCCGGGGAGCTGTTTTTT. This chain connects TRBV7-8 to TRBJ2-2; 8 bases agree with TRBD2. Germline V gene sequence: CDR1 SGHVS, CDR2 FQNEAQ. The CDR3 spans 15 residues.